This T cell receptor (beta chain) was recorded in a study of blood T cell repertoires in COVID-19. In the study overall: Sample material is recorded as cDNA or gDNA derived from T cells, B-cell-depleted T cells, or PBMCs.

In the original analysis: Cell counts per sample came from amplifying reference gene primers. The protocol was immunoSEQ multiplex PCR, while the TCRdb copy is restricted to in-frame clones and leaves out a portion. Clone size and the V and J calls come from that table; the DNA yielded D and trimming. The table lists about 24,000 clones, about 87% of them singletons. The length of the CDR3 is 15 residues. Trimming removed 6 bases from V and 4 bases from J; junction bases left unmatched: 10. Germline loops: CDR1 MNHEY, CDR2 SVGAGI. Sequenced input: peripheral blood. The chain links TRBV6-5 to TRBJ2-7; the match to TRBD1 covers 9 bases. The sequence was collected from a human donor with active COVID-19. The donor label of this sample is uncertain. Here the CDR3 reads CASRRQGTGLYEQYF. DNA for the CDR3: TGTGCCAGCAGAAGACAAGGGACAGGGTTGTACGAGCAGTACTTC.